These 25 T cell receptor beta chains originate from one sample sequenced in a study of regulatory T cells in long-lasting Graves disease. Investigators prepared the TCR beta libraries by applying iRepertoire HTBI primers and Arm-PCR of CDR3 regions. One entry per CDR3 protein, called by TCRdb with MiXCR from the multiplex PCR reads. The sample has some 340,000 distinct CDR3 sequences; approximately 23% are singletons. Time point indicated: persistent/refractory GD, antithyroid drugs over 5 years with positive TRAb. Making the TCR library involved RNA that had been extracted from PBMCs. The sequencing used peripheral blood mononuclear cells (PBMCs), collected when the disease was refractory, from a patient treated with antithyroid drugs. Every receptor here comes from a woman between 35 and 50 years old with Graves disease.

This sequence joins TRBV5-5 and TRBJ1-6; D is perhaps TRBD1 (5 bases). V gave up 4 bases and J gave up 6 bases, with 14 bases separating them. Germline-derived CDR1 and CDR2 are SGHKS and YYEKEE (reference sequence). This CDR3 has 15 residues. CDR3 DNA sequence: TGTGCCAGCAGCGCGCAGGGTTCCGGTAATTCACCCCTCCACTTT. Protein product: CASSAQGSGNSPLHF. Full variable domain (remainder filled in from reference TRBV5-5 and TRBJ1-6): DAGVTQSPTHLIKTRGQQVTLRCSPISGHKSVSWYQQVLGQGPQFIFQYYEKEERGRGNFPDRFSARQFPNYSSELNVNALLLGDSALYLCASSAQGSGNSPLHFGNGTRLTVT.

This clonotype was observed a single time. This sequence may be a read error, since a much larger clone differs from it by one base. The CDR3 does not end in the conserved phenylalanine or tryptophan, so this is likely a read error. The DNA for the CDR3 is TGTGCCAGCAGTCCGGACAGGGGGCGAAACACTGAAGCTTTCCTT. It yields the protein CASSPDRGRNTEAFL. The V call is TRBV12-3 or TRBV12-4, the J call TRBJ1-1; 11 nucleotides align to TRBD1. This CDR3 has 15 residues. V shed 5 bases, J shed 2 bases, and the junction held 4 bases outside the gene matches.

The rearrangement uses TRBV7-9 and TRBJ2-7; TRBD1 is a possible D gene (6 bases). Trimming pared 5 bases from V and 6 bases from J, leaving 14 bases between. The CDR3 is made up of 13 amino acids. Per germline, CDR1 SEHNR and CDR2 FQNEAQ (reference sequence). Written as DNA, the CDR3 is TGTGCCAGCAGCCCGGGACAAACCTGCGAGCAGTACTTC. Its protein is CASSPGQTCEQYF. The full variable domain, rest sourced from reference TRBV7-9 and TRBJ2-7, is DTGVSQNPRHKITKRGQNVTFRCDPISEHNRLYWYRQTLGQGPEFLTYFQNEAQLEKSRLLSDRFSAERPKGSFSTLEIQRTEQGDSAMYLCASSPGQTCEQYFGPGTRLTVT.

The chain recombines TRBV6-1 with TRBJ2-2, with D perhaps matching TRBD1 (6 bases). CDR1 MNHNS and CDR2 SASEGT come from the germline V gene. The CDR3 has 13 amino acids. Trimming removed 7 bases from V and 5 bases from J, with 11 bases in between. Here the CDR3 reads CASKGGYTGELFF. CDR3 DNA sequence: TGTGCCAGCAAAGGGGGTTATACCGGGGAGCTGTTTTTT.

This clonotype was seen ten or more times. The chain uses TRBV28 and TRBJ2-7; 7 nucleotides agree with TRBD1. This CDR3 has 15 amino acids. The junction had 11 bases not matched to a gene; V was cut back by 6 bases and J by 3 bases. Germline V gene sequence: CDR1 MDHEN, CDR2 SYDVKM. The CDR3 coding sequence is TGTGCCAGCAGCTTAACCGGGACAGCCAACTACGAGCAGTACTTC. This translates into CASSLTGTANYEQYF.

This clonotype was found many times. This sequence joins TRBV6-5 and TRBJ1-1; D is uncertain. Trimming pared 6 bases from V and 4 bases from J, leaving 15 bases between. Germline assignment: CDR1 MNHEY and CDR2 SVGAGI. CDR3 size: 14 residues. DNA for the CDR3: TGTGCCAGCAGCTACCAACAGTTGGGCACTGAAGCTTTCTTT. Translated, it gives CASSYQQLGTEAFF.

This CDR3 is CASSWDRGRNTIYF. The DNA for the CDR3 is TGTGCCAGCAGCTGGGACAGGGGCAGAAACACCATATATTTT. The chain is built from TRBV6-1 and TRBJ1-3, with TRBD1 matching over 10 bases. The CDR3 runs to 14 residues. CDR1 is MNHNS and CDR2 is SASEGT in the germline V gene. V lost 6 bases, J lost 5 bases, and 4 bases stayed unmatched.

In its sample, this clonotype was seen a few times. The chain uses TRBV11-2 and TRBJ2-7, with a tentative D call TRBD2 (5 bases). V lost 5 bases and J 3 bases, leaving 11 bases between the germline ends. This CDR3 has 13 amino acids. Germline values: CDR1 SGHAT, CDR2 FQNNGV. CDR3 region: CASSRGLLYEQYF. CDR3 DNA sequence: TGTGCCAGCAGCCGTGGACTGCTCTACGAGCAGTACTTC.

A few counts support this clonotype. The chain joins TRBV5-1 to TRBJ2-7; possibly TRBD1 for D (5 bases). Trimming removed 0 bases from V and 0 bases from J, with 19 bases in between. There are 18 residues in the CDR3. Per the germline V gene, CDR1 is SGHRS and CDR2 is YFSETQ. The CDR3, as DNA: TGCGCCAGCAGCTTGGGTCAGGGCTATGGGCCTCTCTCCTACGAGCAGTACTTC. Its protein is CASSLGQGYGPLSYEQYF. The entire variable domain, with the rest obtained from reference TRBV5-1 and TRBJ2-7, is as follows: KAGVTQTPRYLIKTRGQQVTLSCSPISGHRSVSWYQQTPGQGLQFLFEYFSETQRNKGNFPGRFSGRQFSNSRSEMNVSTLELGDSALYLCASSLGQGYGPLSYEQYFGPGTRLTVT.

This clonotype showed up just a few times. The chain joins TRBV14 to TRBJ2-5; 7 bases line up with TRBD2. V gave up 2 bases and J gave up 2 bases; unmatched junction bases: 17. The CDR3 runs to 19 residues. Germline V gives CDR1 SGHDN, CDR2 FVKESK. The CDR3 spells CASSQFRGSPLGWQETQYF. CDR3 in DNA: TGTGCCAGCAGCCAATTTCGCGGGAGCCCCCTGGGTTGGCAAGAGACCCAGTACTTC.

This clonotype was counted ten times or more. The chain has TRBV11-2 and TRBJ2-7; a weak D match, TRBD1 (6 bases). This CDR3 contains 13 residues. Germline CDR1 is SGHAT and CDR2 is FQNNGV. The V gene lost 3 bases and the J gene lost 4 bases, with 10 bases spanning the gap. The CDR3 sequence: CASSFGQRYEQYF. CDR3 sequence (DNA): TGTGCCAGCAGCTTTGGACAGAGATACGAGCAGTACTTC.

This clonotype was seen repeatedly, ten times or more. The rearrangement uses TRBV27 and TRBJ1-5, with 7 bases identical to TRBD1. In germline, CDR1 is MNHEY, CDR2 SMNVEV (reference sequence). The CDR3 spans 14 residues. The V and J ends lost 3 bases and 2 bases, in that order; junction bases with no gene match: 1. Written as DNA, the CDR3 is TGTGCCAGCAGTTTCGGACAGGGCAATCAGCCCCAGCATTTT. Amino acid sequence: CASSFGQGNQPQHF.

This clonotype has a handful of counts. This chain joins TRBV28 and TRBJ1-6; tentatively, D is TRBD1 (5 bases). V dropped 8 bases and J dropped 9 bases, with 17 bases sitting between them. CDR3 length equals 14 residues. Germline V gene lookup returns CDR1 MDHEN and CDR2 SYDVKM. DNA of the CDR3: TGTGCCAGCGGTTGGTCAGGGAGGATTTCACCCCTCCACTTT. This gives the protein CASGWSGRISPLHF. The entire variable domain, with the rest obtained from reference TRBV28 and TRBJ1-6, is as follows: DVKVTQSSRYLVKRTGEKVFLECVQDMDHENMFWYRQDPGLGLRLIYFSYDVKMKEKGDIPEGYSVSREKKERFSLILESASTNQTSMYLCASGWSGRISPLHFGNGTRLTVT.

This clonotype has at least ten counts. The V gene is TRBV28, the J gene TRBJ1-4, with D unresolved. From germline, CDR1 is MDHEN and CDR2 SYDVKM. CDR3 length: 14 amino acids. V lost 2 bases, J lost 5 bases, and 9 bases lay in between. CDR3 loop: CASSLAAGNEKLFF. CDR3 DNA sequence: TGTGCCAGCAGTTTAGCAGCCGGGAATGAAAAACTGTTTTTT.

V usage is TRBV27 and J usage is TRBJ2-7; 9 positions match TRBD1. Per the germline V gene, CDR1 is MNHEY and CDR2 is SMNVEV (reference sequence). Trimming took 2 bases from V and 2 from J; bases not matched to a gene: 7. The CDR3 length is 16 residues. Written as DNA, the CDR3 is TGTGCCAGCAGTTTAGTGGGGACAGGGAGGGCCTACGAGCAGTACTTC. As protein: CASSLVGTGRAYEQYF.

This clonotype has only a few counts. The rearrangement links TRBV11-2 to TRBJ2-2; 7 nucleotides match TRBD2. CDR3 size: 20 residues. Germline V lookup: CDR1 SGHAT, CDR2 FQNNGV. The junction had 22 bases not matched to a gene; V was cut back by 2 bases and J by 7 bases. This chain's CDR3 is CASSLWSGGVAGAWGGELFF. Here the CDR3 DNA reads TGTGCCAGCAGCTTATGGAGCGGAGGGGTTGCGGGAGCCTGGGGCGGGGAGCTGTTTTTT.

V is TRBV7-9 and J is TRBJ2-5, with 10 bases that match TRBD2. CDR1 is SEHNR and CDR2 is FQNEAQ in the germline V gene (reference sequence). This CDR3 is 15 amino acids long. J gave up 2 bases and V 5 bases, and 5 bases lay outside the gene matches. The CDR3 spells CASSKAGGGQETQYF. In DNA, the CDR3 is TGTGCCAGCAGCAAAGCGGGGGGGGGGCAAGAGACCCAGTACTTC.

The CDR3 nucleotides are TGTGCCAGCAGCCTAACTCAGGGGGGGGCGGCAGATACGCAGTATTTT. It encodes CASSLTQGGAADTQYF. The chain is built from TRBV5-4 and TRBJ2-3, with D perhaps being TRBD1 or TRBD2 (7 bases each). The V gene lost 4 bases and the J gene lost 4 bases, with 19 bases spanning the gap. CDR3 length equals 16 residues. Germline CDR1 SGHNT, CDR2 YYREEE (reference sequence).

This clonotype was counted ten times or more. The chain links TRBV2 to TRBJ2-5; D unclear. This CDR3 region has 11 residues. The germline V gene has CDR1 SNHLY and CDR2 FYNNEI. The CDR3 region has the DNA TGTGCAGTCCCGACGTGGGAGACCCAGTACTTC. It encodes CAVPTWETQYF.

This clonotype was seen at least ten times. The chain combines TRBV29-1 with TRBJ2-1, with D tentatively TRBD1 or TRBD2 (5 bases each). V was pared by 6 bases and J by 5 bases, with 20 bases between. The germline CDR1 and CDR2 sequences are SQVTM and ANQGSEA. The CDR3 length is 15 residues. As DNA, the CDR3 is TGCAGCGTCATTACAGACTGGGTGGGGGACAATGAGCAGTTCTTC. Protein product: CSVITDWVGDNEQFF.

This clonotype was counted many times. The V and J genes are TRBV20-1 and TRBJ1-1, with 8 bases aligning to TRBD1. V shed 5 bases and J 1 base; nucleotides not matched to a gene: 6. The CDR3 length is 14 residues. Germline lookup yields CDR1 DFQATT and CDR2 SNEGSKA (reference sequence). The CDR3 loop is CSAAWTGRNTEAFF. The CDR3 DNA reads TGCAGTGCTGCCTGGACAGGGAGGAACACTGAAGCTTTCTTT.

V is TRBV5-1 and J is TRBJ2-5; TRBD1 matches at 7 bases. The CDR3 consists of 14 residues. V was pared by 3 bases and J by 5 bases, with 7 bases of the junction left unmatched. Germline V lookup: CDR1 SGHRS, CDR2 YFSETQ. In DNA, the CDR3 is TGCGCCAGCAGCTCGACAGGGAGCAGGGAGACCCAGTACTTC. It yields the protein CASSSTGSRETQYF.

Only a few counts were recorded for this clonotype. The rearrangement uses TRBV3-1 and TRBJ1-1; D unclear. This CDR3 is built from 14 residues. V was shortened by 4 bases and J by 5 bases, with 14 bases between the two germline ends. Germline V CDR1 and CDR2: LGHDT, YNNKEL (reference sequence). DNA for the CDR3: TGTGCCAGCAGCCTTAACAGCCGGGCAACTGAAGCTTTCTTT. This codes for CASSLNSRATEAFF.

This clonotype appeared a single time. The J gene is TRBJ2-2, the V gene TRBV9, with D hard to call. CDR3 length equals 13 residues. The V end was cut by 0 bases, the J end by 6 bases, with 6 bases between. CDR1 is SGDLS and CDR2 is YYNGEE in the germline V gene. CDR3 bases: TGTGCCAGCAGCGTAGTGACCTCCGGGGAGCTGTTTTTT. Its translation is CASSVVTSGELFF. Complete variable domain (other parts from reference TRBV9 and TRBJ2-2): DSGVTQTPKHLITATGQRVTLRCSPRSGDLSVYWYQQSLDQGLQFLIQYYNGEERAKGNILERFSAQQFPDLHSELNLSSLELGDSALYFCASSVVTSGELFFGEGSRLTVL.

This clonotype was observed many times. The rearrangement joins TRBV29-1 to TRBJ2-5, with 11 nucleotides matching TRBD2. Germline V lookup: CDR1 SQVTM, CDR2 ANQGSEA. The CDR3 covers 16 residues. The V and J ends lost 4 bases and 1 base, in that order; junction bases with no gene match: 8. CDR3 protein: CSVGGLAGEIQETQYF. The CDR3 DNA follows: TGCAGCGTTGGAGGACTAGCGGGCGAAATCCAAGAGACCCAGTACTTC.